This T cell receptor beta chain emerged from a study of shared clonotypes between healthy human individuals (dated by TCRdb to 2020 to 2021). Describing the broader study: The cohort comprised a couple of women and a few men aged 18 to 49 years. To estimate repertoire size and how much clonotype sharing occurs between individuals, the study deeply sequenced the blood TCR repertoires of several healthy adults. For each donor, three plates each were used for CD4 naive and CD4 memory, two plates were used for CD8 naive, and one plate was used for CD8 memory. Different laboratories and diverse techniques were used to prepare libraries and sequence TCR repertoires, to increase sequencing depth and limit assay-specific biases. Each donor's leukapheresis produced roughly between roughly 0.9 and 8.9 billion PBMCs. What the authors observed across the whole study: Pairwise subsampling led to the expectation that sequencing depth would affect the degree of clonotype sharing among donors. Approximately 5% of naive CD4, 3.5% of naive CD8, approximately 2.2% of memory CD4, and about 0.4% of memory CD8 clonotypes were shared across a few donors. Naive subsets generally had larger estimated clonotype richness than memory subsets. Sampling was restricted to blood, and TCR repertoires in tissues likely differ from the TCR repertoires found in blood. Even with the large sequencing depth, rarefaction of the sorted-subset datasets indicated that sequencing was incomplete. Because the study included only a small number of donors, the genetic and exposure-history diversity represented was limited. Compared with non-shared clonotypes, the clonotypes found in all four sorted-subset donors had higher generation probabilities.

The CDR3 runs 15 amino acids, cysteine and phenylalanine included. The entry retains the CDR3 DNA only, 45 bases that are in frame from base 1. V drops 6 bases and J drops 1 base, leaving 18 bases in between. CDR1 and CDR2, per the germline V gene, are SQVTM and ANQGSEA. Using the deep immunoSEQ assay, TCR CDR3 regions were amplified from genomic DNA by multiplex PCR. For each cell subset, the extracted genomic DNA was distributed evenly across all wells of several immunoSEQ 96-well plates, and each plate served as one replicate. Each replicate PCR for sorted subsets received approximately 220 ng genomic DNA, equal to about 30,000 T cell genomes. The purified libraries were quantified using a Qubit 3.0 fluorometer, sized with a Bioanalyzer 2100, and then quantified again using the KAPA Library Quantification kit. Every immunoSEQ 96-well plate was sequenced on a separate single-read 150-cycle Illumina NextSeq 550 flow cell. The authors' pipeline ran thus. The immunoSEQ output contained only junctional sequences without quality scores, so filtering could not match that applied to full-length reads. To assign V/J genes and CDR3, sequences were annotated using PyIR, a Python wrapper for IgBLAST v1.9, with IMGT germline references. Reads with weak V/J assignments (E-value above 1e-6), missing CDR3, stop codons, out-of-frame junctions, or ambiguous translated residues were removed. A V3J clonotype was defined by an identical inferred V gene, J gene, and CDR3 amino acid sequence. Percentage overlap between repertoires was computed as shared unique clonotypes divided by the size of the smaller repertoire. Three approaches were used to assess repertoire richness: RTK rarefaction, the Chao1 estimator, and Recon v2.1 estimates of unobserved clonotypes. OLGA was used to compute generation probabilities for all TCRbeta clonotypes that the gDNA method yielded from four donors. As stored in TCRdb, this immuneACCESS dataset retains in-frame rearrangements with V and J assigned. A fraction of the clones does not appear; measured against another copy, unresolved V genes explain less than half of the discrepancy, and the remainder lacks a known reason. That table supplies the V and J calls and clone size; D and trimming were determined from the DNA. Across this sample there are some 1.1 million clones, with 70% to 85% seen only once. Together, the top ten hold about 0.89% of the sample.

This clone was counted between two and nine times. Its antigen target is currently unknown. The record has no base qualities; no much larger clone is one base away. The donors were healthy, HIV-negative adults with no recently reported acute infections or vaccinations. All donors were Caucasian adults living in Nashville, Tennessee, USA. CD4+ T cells were enriched by magnetic negative selection; naive cells were then positively selected on CD45RA, and the negative fraction formed the memory subset. After blood collection by leukapheresis, PBMCs were isolated using Ficoll-Histopaque density gradient centrifugation and then cryopreserved in the vapor phase of liquid nitrogen. Analytical flow cytometry was used to check the purity and quantity of each magnetically sorted T cell population. Each sorted fraction had its genomic DNA isolated and then quantified by UV absorbance on a Nanodrop 2000c.

The sequence was obtained from a man aged 18-30 years in good health. Some clones in this sample may be carry-over from other donors' samples. The sample taken for sequencing was memory CD4+ T cells from PBMCs. The cell subset or site label of this sample denotes: CD45RA-negative fraction. The chain employs TRBV29-1 and TRBJ1-1; possibly the D gene is TRBD1, per 5 matching bases. The DNA is as follows: TGCAGCGTGAGTGCGACAGCTTACCGGAACACTGAAGCTTTCTTT. Translated, it reads CSVSATAYRNTEAFF.